Listed here are 32 T cell receptor beta chains from one sample, sequenced in a study of T cell responses to AZD1222 COVID-19 vaccine. Sequencing used immunoSEQ multiplex PCR; TCRdb keeps in-frame clones, though not all of them. Here the sample spans around 130,000 clones, 93% being singletons. The specimen comprised peripheral blood, sampled on day 0 of AZD1222 vaccination. The receptors here all came from an adult in good health.

This chain uses TRBV27 with TRBJ1-6; D not resolved. CDR3 length: 14 residues. Germline CDR1 and CDR2: MNHEY and SMNVEV (reference sequence). V lost 2 bases and J 5 bases, leaving 7 bases between the germline ends. The chain's CDR3 is CASSLRRDNSPLHF. The DNA for the CDR3 is TGTGCCAGCAGTTTAAGACGGGATAATTCACCCCTCCACTTT.

The CDR3 DNA reads as TGTGCCAGCAGTTTAGAGTGGGGCAACCCCCGGTATTTT. Amino acids: CASSLEWGNPRYF. The chain couples TRBV27 to TRBJ2-3; possibly TRBD1 for D (5 bases). There are 13 residues in the CDR3. The ends were cut back, 2 bases at V and 14 bases at J, with 17 bases in the middle. Looked up from germline, CDR1 is MNHEY and CDR2 is SMNVEV (reference sequence).

This sequence joins TRBV7-9 and TRBJ2-7; perhaps TRBD2 as D (6 bases). The length of the CDR3 is 15 residues. Germline CDR1 reads SEHNR; CDR2 reads FQNEAQ (reference sequence). Trimming removed 3 bases from V and 1 base from J, with 13 bases in between. CDR3 bases: TGTGCCAGCAGCTTTTCAACTAGCCCGTCCTACGAGCAGTACTTC. The encoded protein is CASSFSTSPSYEQYF.

In this sample, this clone turned up once. The rearrangement links TRBV4-1 to TRBJ1-3; D gene unclear. Trimming left V 3 bases short and J 6 bases short, with 9 bases between. CDR3 length equals 13 residues. Germline V gene lookup returns CDR1 MGHRA and CDR2 YSYEKL. CDR3 coding DNA: TGCGCCAGCAGCCAGGGTCCTCTAAACACCATATATTTT. As protein: CASSQGPLNTIYF.

The gene calls are TRBV6-5 and TRBJ2-2, with 8 bases identical to TRBD1. CDR1 is MNHEY, CDR2 SVGAGI, per germline. The CDR3 has 14 amino acids. The V and J ends lost 7 bases and 4 bases, in that order; junction bases with no gene match: 5. The CDR3 nucleotides read TGTGCCAGCACGGACAGGGTCGGCACCGGGGAGCTGTTTTTT. It is translated as CASTDRVGTGELFF.

The rearrangement links TRBV6-1 to TRBJ1-6; no firm D call. Trimming shortened V by 0 bases and J by 9 bases, and 12 bases separated the two germline ends. CDR1 and CDR2 (germline): MNHNS, SASEGT. This CDR3 region has 15 residues. CDR3 sequence: CASSEARRVGSPLHF. The CDR3 DNA follows: TGTGCCAGCAGTGAAGCGCGAAGGGTCGGTTCACCCCTCCACTTT.

The V and J genes are TRBV6-6 and TRBJ1-2; D might be TRBD1 (6 bases). The CDR3 has 15 residues. Germline V gene data show CDR1 as MNHNY and CDR2 as SVGAGI (reference sequence). V lost 7 bases to trimming and J lost 8 bases, with 23 bases between them. CDR3 DNA: TGTGCCAGCACCCTTATCGATCTGGGGGCAAAGGGCTACACCTTC. This encodes CASTLIDLGAKGYTF.

A single count supports this clone. J is TRBJ2-2 and V is TRBV2; D unresolved. The V gene's germline CDR1 is SNHLY and CDR2 FYNNEI. CDR3 length: 14 residues. The V gene lost 6 bases and the J gene lost 0 bases, with 8 bases spanning the gap. The CDR3 DNA reads TGTGCCAGCAGGTACAGCTCGAACACCGGGGAGCTGTTTTTT. Its protein is CASRYSSNTGELFF.

V is TRBV3-1 (or the pseudogene TRBV3-2) and J is TRBJ2-7, with 10 nucleotides matching TRBD1. The germline gives CDR1 LGHDT, CDR2 YNNKEL (reference sequence). The CDR3 has 16 residues. V was pared by 5 bases and J by 7 bases, with 14 bases of the junction left unmatched. Here the CDR3 reads CASSRSGTGVWWEQYF. The DNA for the CDR3 is TGTGCCAGCAGCAGATCCGGGACAGGGGTTTGGTGGGAGCAGTACTTC.

This clone was seen just once. This sequence joins TRBV7-2 and TRBJ1-3; 9 bases match TRBD1. Losses at the gene ends were 5 bases for V and 2 bases for J; bases not matched to a gene: 4. This CDR3 spans 15 amino acids. Germline loops: CDR1 SGHTA, CDR2 FQGNSA. In nucleotides, the CDR3 is TGTGCCAGCAGCCCGGGACAGGGTGCTGGAAACACCATATATTTT. Amino acids: CASSPGQGAGNTIYF. Drawing the rest from reference TRBV7-2 and TRBJ1-3, the complete variable domain is GAGVSQSPSNKVTEKGKDVELRCDPISGHTALYWYRQSLGQGLEFLIYFQGNSAPDKSGLPSDRFSAERTGGSVSTLTIQRTQQEDSAVYLCASSPGQGAGNTIYFGEGSWLTVV.

The V gene is TRBV6-5, the J gene TRBJ2-3; D may be TRBD1 or TRBD2 (5 bases each). Germline-derived CDR1 and CDR2 are MNHEY and SVGAGI. Deletions cut 7 bases from V and 1 base from J, with 15 bases between. The CDR3 sequence is 15 residues long. CDR3 amino acids: CASISWGIGTDTQYF. In DNA form, the CDR3 reads TGTGCCAGCATCTCATGGGGGATAGGCACAGATACGCAGTATTTT.

The genes are TRBV18 and TRBJ1-5, with D unresolved. The CDR3 is made up of 13 amino acids. CDR1 and CDR2 (germline): KGHSH, LQKENI. The V end was cut by 3 bases, the J end by 4 bases, with 7 bases between. CDR3 protein: CASSPTENQPQHF. The CDR3 nucleotides are TGTGCCAGCTCACCCACGGAAAATCAGCCCCAGCATTTT. Variable domain in full (rest from reference TRBV18 and TRBJ1-5): NAGVMQNPRHLVRRRGQEARLRCSPMKGHSHVYWYRQLPEEGLKFMVYLQKENIIDESGMPKERFSAEFPKEGPSILRIQQVVRGDSAAYFCASSPTENQPQHFGDGTRLSIL.

The J gene is TRBJ2-1, the V gene TRBV3-1 (or the pseudogene TRBV3-2); no firm D call. The CDR3 loop spans 15 amino acids. V was cut by 1 base and J by 2 bases, with 9 bases left in between. Germline V lookup: CDR1 LGHDT, CDR2 YNNKEL (reference sequence). The CDR3 nucleotides read TGTGCCAGCAGCCAAGGTGAGACGGCCTACAATGAGCAGTTCTTC. Translated: CASSQGETAYNEQFF.

The chain links TRBV14 to TRBJ2-5; TRBD1 is a possible D gene (5 bases). The CDR3 has 13 amino acids. Trimming stripped 4 bases from V and 1 base from J, with 7 bases between. Germline values: CDR1 SGHDN, CDR2 FVKESK. CDR3 sequence reads: CASSLRVQETQYF. As DNA, the CDR3 is TGTGCCAGCAGCCTCAGGGTCCAAGAGACCCAGTACTTC.

This chain uses TRBV6-1 with TRBJ1-6; D is unclear. The germline V gene has CDR1 MNHNS and CDR2 SASEGT. Trimming took 2 bases from V and 6 from J, leaving 11 bases between them. The CDR3 spans 15 residues. The CDR3 reads CASSEFEGSNSPLHF. In DNA form, the CDR3 reads TGTGCCAGCAGTGAATTTGAGGGTTCTAATTCACCCCTCCACTTT.

The DNA of the CDR3 is TGTGCCAGCAGTTACTTAGGGACAGGGAACTATGGCTACACCTTC. Its protein is CASSYLGTGNYGYTF. The chain has TRBV6-5 and TRBJ1-2, with TRBD1 matching over 9 bases. Germline V gene lookup returns CDR1 MNHEY and CDR2 SVGAGI. V shed 1 base and J 2 bases; nucleotides not matched to a gene: 2. The CDR3 is made up of 15 amino acids.

This chain connects TRBV3-1 (or the pseudogene TRBV3-2) to TRBJ1-1; D call uncertain. The V and J ends lost 0 bases and 5 bases respectively, with 7 bases between them. CDR3 length: 13 amino acids. Germline CDR1 reads LGHDT; CDR2 reads YNNKEL (reference sequence). The CDR3 loop reads CASSQDGRTEAFF. The CDR3 DNA reads as TGTGCCAGCAGCCAAGATGGGAGAACTGAAGCTTTCTTT.

J is TRBJ1-6 and V is TRBV28; TRBD1 agrees at 11 bases. Germline-derived CDR1 and CDR2 are MDHEN and SYDVKM. With 4 bases clipped from V and 8 bases from J, the junction kept 1 base outside the gene matches. This CDR3 spans 14 amino acids. The CDR3 protein is CASSSGQGDSPLHF. The CDR3 nucleotides read TGTGCCAGCAGTTCGGGACAGGGGGATTCACCCCTCCACTTT.

The V gene is TRBV11-3, the J gene TRBJ2-7, with D perhaps matching TRBD2 (7 bases). The CDR3 sequence is 13 residues long. Germline V lookup: CDR1 SGHNT, CDR2 YENEEA. Trimming shortened V by 3 bases and J by 4 bases, and 10 bases separated the two germline ends. As DNA, the CDR3 is TGTGCCAGCAGCTTGGGGGGGCAATACGAGCAGTACTTC. Amino acids: CASSLGGQYEQYF.

V is TRBV5-1 and J is TRBJ2-1; D unresolved. Germline CDR1 and CDR2: SGHRS and YFSETQ. Trimming cost V 4 bases and J 5 bases, with 10 bases left between them. This CDR3 region has 13 residues. CDR3 sequence (DNA): TGCGCCAGCAGCCCAACCCCCGACAATGAGCAGTTCTTC. As protein: CASSPTPDNEQFF.

This clone was seen just once. The chain links TRBV2 to TRBJ1-1; D possibly corresponds to TRBD1 (5 bases). The CDR3 loop spans 13 amino acids. Germline assignment: CDR1 SNHLY and CDR2 FYNNEI. Trimming stripped 9 bases from V and 5 bases from J, with 16 bases between. CDR3 residues: CARSPQGYTEAFF. CDR3 DNA sequence: TGTGCCAGATCACCCCAGGGTTATACTGAAGCTTTCTTT.

The rearrangement joins TRBV5-1 to TRBJ1-2, with TRBD1 identical over 8 bases. With 4 bases clipped from V and 6 bases from J, the junction kept 5 bases outside the gene matches. Per germline, CDR1 SGHRS and CDR2 YFSETQ. This CDR3 contains 13 residues. Here the CDR3 reads CASSPTGGHGYTF. CDR3 coding DNA: TGCGCCAGCAGCCCAACAGGGGGACATGGCTACACCTTC.

The chain carries TRBV14 and TRBJ1-1; 9 bases agree with TRBD1. CDR1 is SGHDN and CDR2 is FVKESK in the germline V gene. This CDR3 is built from 20 residues. After removal of 2 bases from V and 3 bases from J, the junction contained 19 bases not matched to a gene. The CDR3 spells CASSQQRPGQGVGSYTEAFF. The CDR3 bases are TGTGCCAGCAGCCAACAACGACCGGGACAGGGAGTAGGTAGTTACACTGAAGCTTTCTTT.

The chain links TRBV5-4 to TRBJ2-7; D is ambiguous. CDR1 is SGHNT, CDR2 YYREEE, per germline (reference sequence). Trimming stripped 2 bases from V and 0 bases from J, with 9 bases between. The CDR3 spans 14 residues. CDR3 loop: CASSFYGSSYEQYF. CDR3 nucleotide sequence: TGTGCCAGCAGCTTCTACGGAAGCTCCTACGAGCAGTACTTC.

The rearrangement joins TRBV7-6 to TRBJ1-4; tentative D call: TRBD1 (6 bases). The length of the CDR3 is 12 residues. Trimming cost V 5 bases and J 10 bases, with 11 bases left between them. Germline values: CDR1 SGHVS, CDR2 FNYEAQ. The chain's CDR3 is CASSRDTRKLFF. The CDR3 DNA sequence: TGTGCCAGCAGCAGGGACACCAGAAAACTGTTTTTT.

The V call is TRBV5-1, the J call TRBJ1-1; 7 positions agree with TRBD1. CDR1 is SGHRS, CDR2 YFSETQ, per germline. CDR3 size: 13 residues. Trimming at V came to 0 bases and at J to 10 bases, leaving 6 bases not matched to a gene. The CDR3 spells CASSLGQGVGAFF. The DNA for the CDR3 is TGCGCCAGCAGCTTGGGACAGGGAGTAGGAGCTTTCTTT. Using reference TRBV5-1 and TRBJ1-1 for the parts outside the CDR3, the full variable domain is KAGVTQTPRYLIKTRGQQVTLSCSPISGHRSVSWYQQTPGQGLQFLFEYFSETQRNKGNFPGRFSGRQFSNSRSEMNVSTLELGDSALYLCASSLGQGVGAFFGQGTRLTVV.

The chain carries TRBV5-1 and TRBJ1-6; tentatively, D is TRBD1 (5 bases). Germline V gives CDR1 SGHRS, CDR2 YFSETQ. The CDR3 contains 15 residues. V was cut by 4 bases and J by 5 bases, with 13 bases left in between. CDR3 protein: CASSDRDGHNSPLHF. The CDR3 nucleotides read TGCGCCAGCAGCGATCGGGACGGTCATAATTCACCCCTCCACTTT.

CDR3 in amino acids: CASSVQGEWGYGYTF. CDR3 nucleotides: TGTGCCAGCAGCGTACAGGGAGAGTGGGGCTATGGCTACACCTTC. The chain employs TRBV9 and TRBJ1-2; possible D gene TRBD1, 5 bases. Germline V gives CDR1 SGDLS, CDR2 YYNGEE. V lost 1 base to trimming and J lost 4 bases, with 14 bases between them. The length of the CDR3 is 15 residues.

The rearrangement links TRBV13 to TRBJ1-6; D remains unclear. Trimming cost V 4 bases and J 2 bases, with 0 bases left between them. The CDR3 loop spans 12 amino acids. Germline V gives CDR1 PRHDT, CDR2 FYEKMQ (reference sequence). The DNA for the CDR3 is TGTGCCAGCAGCTCCTATAATTCACCCCTCCACTTT. Its protein product is CASSSYNSPLHF.

CDR3 sequence: CASSLGGGGNTEAFF. The DNA of the CDR3 is TGTGCCAGCAGTTTAGGAGGGGGGGGGAACACTGAAGCTTTCTTT. The gene calls are TRBV28 and TRBJ1-1; TRBD1 is a possible D gene (6 bases). Trimming pared 2 bases from V and 1 base from J, leaving 11 bases between. The germline CDR1 and CDR2 sequences are MDHEN and SYDVKM. The CDR3 length is 15 residues.

The V and J genes are TRBV27 and TRBJ1-2, with 8 bases lining up with TRBD1. V trimming: 6 bases; J trimming: 6 bases; junction bases outside the gene matches: 9. The germline V gene encodes CDR1 MNHEY and CDR2 SMNVEV (reference sequence). The CDR3 extends over 14 amino acids. The CDR3, as DNA: TGTGCCAGCAGGTCAGGGGGCTATTTGAATGGCTACACCTTC. Translated, it gives CASRSGGYLNGYTF.

The gene calls are TRBV9 and TRBJ1-2; 7 positions match TRBD1. The germline CDR1 and CDR2 sequences are SGDLS and YYNGEE. The J segment lost 6 bases and the V segment lost 4 bases, leaving 15 bases of the junction unmatched. The CDR3 sequence is 16 residues long. The CDR3 DNA reads as TGTGCCAGCAGCCCCTACCAGGGGGGTAGTATCGATGGCTACACCTTC. It yields the protein CASSPYQGGSIDGYTF. The variable domain in full, completed from reference TRBV9 and TRBJ1-2, reads DSGVTQTPKHLITATGQRVTLRCSPRSGDLSVYWYQQSLDQGLQFLIQYYNGEERAKGNILERFSAQQFPDLHSELNLSSLELGDSALYFCASSPYQGGSIDGYTFGSGTRLTVV.